The rows below give T cell receptor beta chains drawn from one sample of a study of cytomegalovirus exposure and HLA in healthy donors. Clones were read by immunoSEQ multiplex PCR, and TCRdb kept only the in-frame ones, dropping some. The data show tens of thousands of clones, more than 75% seen once. The sequenced sample consisted of PBMCs. The receptors stem from a woman aged 35 to 49 in good health and CMV-seropositive. CDR3s include the opening cysteine and the closing phenylalanine or tryptophan. The order of the fields is J gene, V gene, D gene, clone size, CDR3 DNA, CDR3 protein. The D gene is left open where the match is weak. Expanded clones are given a class, and other clones once, few, many or no size at all.

>TRBJ2-7|TRBV29-1|-|-
TGCAGCGTTATCCCTTCAGGGGCCTACGAGCAGTACTTC
CSVIPSGAYEQYF
>TRBJ1-1|TRBV5-8|-|-
TGTGCCAGCAGCTGGACAGCTCGGGGTGAAGCTTTCTTT
CASSWTARGEAFF
>TRBJ2-3|TRBV27|-|-
TGTGCCAGCAGTCAACAGGGAAGGTTCCCAGATACGCAGTATTTT
CASSQQGRFPDTQYF
>TRBJ1-2|TRBV15|-|once
TGTGCCACCAGGGATTCGGGGGATGGAGGCTATGGCTACACCTTC
CATRDSGDGGYGYTF
>TRBJ1-1|TRBV4-2|-|-
TGTGCCAGCAGCCCTCTCGAGGGAGGGACGGTCTTTTGGGCTTTCTTT
CASSPLEGGTVFWAFF
>TRBJ2-7|TRBV9|TRBD2|-
TGTGCCAGCAGCCCCATTCCGGGACTAGTCCGGGCGGCGCAGTACTTC
CASSPIPGLVRAAQYF
>TRBJ2-1|TRBV19|TRBD1|-
TGTGCCAGTAGTATAGGGGACAGGGAACGGTTCTTC
CASSIGDRERFF
>TRBJ1-2|TRBV29-1|-|-
TGCAGCGTTGAGCCTCGACAGGAGGCCTATGGCTACACCTTC
CSVEPRQEAYGYTF
>TRBJ1-1|TRBV7-6|TRBD1|-
TGTGCCAGCAGCCGGGGACAGGGGACGAACACTGAAGCTTTCTTT
CASSRGQGTNTEAFF
>TRBJ1-1|TRBV6-1|-|-
TGTGCCAGCACCCAACAGGGCACGGCTGAAGCTTTCTTT
CASTQQGTAEAFF
>TRBJ1-1|TRBV30|-|-
TGTGCCTGGAGTGATGGGCGTCCGTCGGTAGTTGGAGCTTTCTTT
CAWSDGRPSVVGAFF
>TRBJ2-1|TRBV7-9|TRBD2|-
TGTGCCAGCAGCCCCAGGGGACTAGCCGGATACAATGAGCAGTTCTTC
CASSPRGLAGYNEQFF
>TRBJ1-1|TRBV28|-|-
TGTGCCAGCAGTTTTTTATTGGAAGGGGACACTGAAGCTTTCTTT
CASSFLLEGDTEAFF
>TRBJ2-5|TRBV7-8|-|-
TGTGCCAGCACTCCCCTTACATTACAAGAGACCCAGTACTTC
CASTPLTLQETQYF
>TRBJ2-7|TRBV28|TRBD1|-
TGTGCCAGCAGTTTAACAGGGGCGCGCGAGCAGTACTTC
CASSLTGAREQYF
>TRBJ1-3|TRBV10-3|-|-
TGTGCCATCAGTGAGTCGCAGGGAAACACCATATATTTT
CAISESQGNTIYF
>TRBJ2-3|TRBV2|-|-
TGTGCCAGCAGTGCCGGCAGGGCAGATACGCAGTATTTT
CASSAGRADTQYF
>TRBJ2-7|TRBV7-7|-|-
TGTGCTAGCAGTCCGGGAACAGGGCATTACGAGCAGTACTTC
CASSPGTGHYEQYF
>TRBJ2-2|TRBV5-1|TRBD2|-
TGCGCCAGCAGCTTAGGTCTAGCGGGGTACACCGGGGAGCTGTTTTTT
CASSLGLAGYTGELFF
>TRBJ1-1|TRBV11-3|-|-
TGTGCCAGCAGCTTGAAGCCGAACACTGAAGCTTTCTTT
CASSLKPNTEAFF
>TRBJ1-1|TRBV27|TRBD1|-
TGTGCCAGCAGGAAACCGGGACAGGGGTATACTGAAGCTTTCTTT
CASRKPGQGYTEAFF
>TRBJ2-3|TRBV18|-|-
TGTGCCAGCTCTCCCGGCGGAGGCAGGGATACGCAGTATTTT
CASSPGGGRDTQYF
>TRBJ1-1|TRBV28|-|-
TGTGCCAGCATCCTTCCCGGGAGAACTGAAGCTTTCTTT
CASILPGRTEAFF
>TRBJ1-1|TRBV4-3|TRBD1|-
TGCGCCAGCAGCCAACAACCGGGACAGGGGTTGAACACTGAAGCTTTCTTT
CASSQQPGQGLNTEAFF
>TRBJ1-5|TRBV28|TRBD1|-
TGTGCCAGTTGGAGTCCGGGACAGGAGCTCATGGGCAATCAGCCCCAGCATTTT
CASWSPGQELMGNQPQHF
>TRBJ1-2|TRBV5-5|-|few
TGTGCCAGCAGCTTGGTGCTTCACAGGGAGGGTGGCTACACCTTC
CASSLVLHREGGYTF
>TRBJ1-5|TRBV9|-|-
TGTGCCAGCAGCGTACAGGGGCGGGGGGATCAGCCCCAGCATTTT
CASSVQGRGDQPQHF
>TRBJ2-4|TRBV19|TRBD1|-
TGTGCCAGTAGTATACCGACAGGGGGCCTGGACATTCAGTACTTC
CASSIPTGGLDIQYF
>TRBJ2-2|TRBV5-1|TRBD1|few
TGCGCCAGCAGCTTGAATCCGGGACAGGGCGCCGGGGAGCTGTTTTTT
CASSLNPGQGAGELFF
>TRBJ2-3|TRBV14|TRBD1|-
TGTGCCAGCAGCCCACACGACAGGGGTTCGGATACGCAGTATTTT
CASSPHDRGSDTQYF
>TRBJ1-5|TRBV4-3|-|few
TGCGCCAGCAGCCAAGATGGGGCAGCCGAAGACCCCCAGCATTTT
CASSQDGAAEDPQHF
>TRBJ2-1|TRBV7-9|-|-
TGTGCAGGATGGGGGGTCAATGAGCAGTTCTTC
CAGWGVNEQFF
>TRBJ2-1|TRBV28|TRBD2|-
TGTGCCAGCAGTTTATCTCGGACTAGCGGGAGGGCCTACAATGAGCAGTTCTTC
CASSLSRTSGRAYNEQFF
>TRBJ1-3|TRBV5-1|-|-
TGCGCCAGCAGCTTGAGAGATACAGGGAGCTCTGGAAACACCATATATTTT
CASSLRDTGSSGNTIYF
>TRBJ2-5|TRBV28|TRBD1|-
TGTGCCAGCAGTATTACAGGGGCTAGTGGGGAGACCCAGTACTTC
CASSITGASGETQYF
>TRBJ2-1|TRBV27|TRBD2|-
TGTGCCAGCAGTTCTCGGGATAGCGGGATCGATGAGCAGTTCTTC
CASSSRDSGIDEQFF
>TRBJ2-1|TRBV7-3|-|-
TGTGCCAGCAGCTTATACAGGACTACCTACAATGAGCAGTTCTTC
CASSLYRTTYNEQFF
>TRBJ1-1|TRBV28|-|few
TGTGCCAGCAGTCCCCACACCCCCGTCACAGACACTGAAGCTTTCTTT
CASSPHTPVTDTEAFF
>TRBJ1-6|TRBV7-9|TRBD1|-
TGTGCCAGCAGCTCAGGACAGGGGGCCTCCTATAATTCACCCCTCCACTTT
CASSSGQGASYNSPLHF
>TRBJ1-1|TRBV15|TRBD1|-
TGTGCCACCAGCCCGGGACAGGGGATAGGTCGGGCTTTCTTT
CATSPGQGIGRAFF
>TRBJ2-7|TRBV5-1|TRBD2|-
TGCGCCAGCGGGGGAGGGCTGGGCTACGAGCAGTACTTC
CASGGGLGYEQYF
>TRBJ1-2|TRBV30|TRBD1|-
TGTGCCTGGAGTGGGACAGGGGATTATGGCTACACCTTC
CAWSGTGDYGYTF
>TRBJ2-5|TRBV9|-|-
TGTGCCAGCAGCGTAGGATCCAGGGAAAGGGAGACCCAGTACTTC
CASSVGSRERETQYF
>TRBJ2-2|TRBV6-1|-|once
TGTGCCAGCAGCGCCCTATCAAACACCGGGGAGCTGTTTTTT
CASSALSNTGELFF
>TRBJ1-4|TRBV4-3|-|few
TGCGCCAGCAGTAGAGGACATGGTGAAAAACTGTTTTTT
CASSRGHGEKLFF
>TRBJ2-3|TRBV28|TRBD1|-
TGTGCCAGCAGAGGGACAGGGGAAATCGGTTACACAGATACGCAGTATTTT
CASRGTGEIGYTDTQYF
>TRBJ2-3|TRBV7-2|TRBD2|few
TGTGCCAGCAGCCCTACTAGCGGGAAGCGAGATACGCAGTATTTT
CASSPTSGKRDTQYF
>TRBJ1-4|TRBV4-1|-|-
TGCGCCAGCAGCCAAGATTGGCGGAGGGTCACTAATGAAAAACTGTTTTTT
CASSQDWRRVTNEKLFF
>TRBJ2-7|TRBV30|TRBD1|-
TGTGCCTGGAGTAAGTCGACAGGGGGCTACGAGCAGTACTTC
CAWSKSTGGYEQYF
>TRBJ2-1|TRBV29-1|TRBD2|-
TGCGTTTGCGGGGGGACTTACAATGAGCAGTTCTTC
CVCGGTYNEQFF
>TRBJ2-2|TRBV6-1|TRBD1|-
TGTGCCAGCAGTGAACTGAACAGGGGGCAAGACGGGGAGCTGTTTTTT
CASSELNRGQDGELFF
>TRBJ1-5|TRBV19|-|few
TGTGCCAGTAGTTCCCCCCAGGGTGTTAGAAATCAGCCCCAGCATTTT
CASSSPQGVRNQPQHF
>TRBJ1-3|TRBV11-2|-|-
TGTGCCAGCAGCTTCACAGGAAACACCATATATTTT
CASSFTGNTIYF